The present T cell receptor beta chain was sequenced within a study of blood T cell repertoires in COVID-19. The wider study: Spain, Italy and the United States supplied samples that represented acute and convalescent COVID-19. T cells, B-cell-depleted T cells, or PBMCs provided the cDNA or gDNA that served as material.

Original processing methods: Reference gene primers were amplified, and this amplification served to estimate nucleated cell counts. Sequencing used immunoSEQ multiplex PCR; TCRdb keeps in-frame clones, though not all of them. That table gives V, J and clone size, and the DNA gave D and trimming. Of hundreds of thousands of clones listed, approximately 85% were seen once; the top ten hold about 5.1%. The CDR3 spans 13 residues. CDR1 is MNHEY and CDR2 is SMNVEV in the germline V gene (reference sequence). V was clipped by 6 bases and J by 3 bases; unmatched bases: 4. The source of this sequence is a man over 45 with active or convalescent COVID-19. The V call is TRBV27, the J call TRBJ2-7; 8 bases are shared with TRBD1. Sequences were obtained from peripheral blood. CDR3 nucleotide sequence: TGTGCCAGCAGCAGGGGGCAGATCTACGAGCAGTACTTC. This gives the protein CASSRGQIYEQYF.